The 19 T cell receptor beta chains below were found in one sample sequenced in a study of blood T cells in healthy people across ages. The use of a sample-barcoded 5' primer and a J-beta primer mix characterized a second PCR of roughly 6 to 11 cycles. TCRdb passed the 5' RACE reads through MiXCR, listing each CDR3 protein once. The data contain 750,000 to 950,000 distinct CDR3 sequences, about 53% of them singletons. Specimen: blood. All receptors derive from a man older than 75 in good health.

CDR3 nucleotide sequence: TGTGCCAGCAGCCAAGAGCACAGGGATGGAAACACCATATATTTT. This codes for CASSQEHRDGNTIYF. The V and J genes are TRBV4-2 and TRBJ1-3; perhaps TRBD1 as D (6 bases). The CDR3 runs to 15 residues. Trimming cost V 0 bases and J 3 bases, with 9 bases left between them. Germline V CDR1 and CDR2: LGHNA, YNFKEQ.

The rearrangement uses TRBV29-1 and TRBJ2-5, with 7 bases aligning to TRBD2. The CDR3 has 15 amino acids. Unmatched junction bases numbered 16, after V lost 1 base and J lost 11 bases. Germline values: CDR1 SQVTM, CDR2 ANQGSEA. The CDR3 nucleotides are TGCAGCGTTGAAGTTATGTGGGAGGGGAACAATGAGCAGTACTTC. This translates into CSVEVMWEGNNEQYF.

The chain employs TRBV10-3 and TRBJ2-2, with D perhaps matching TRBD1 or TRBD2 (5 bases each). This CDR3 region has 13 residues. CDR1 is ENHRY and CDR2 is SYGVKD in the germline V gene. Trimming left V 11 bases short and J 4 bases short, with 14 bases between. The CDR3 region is CAAGREGTGELFF. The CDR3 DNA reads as TGTGCCGCGGGCAGGGAAGGCACCGGGGAGCTGTTTTTT.

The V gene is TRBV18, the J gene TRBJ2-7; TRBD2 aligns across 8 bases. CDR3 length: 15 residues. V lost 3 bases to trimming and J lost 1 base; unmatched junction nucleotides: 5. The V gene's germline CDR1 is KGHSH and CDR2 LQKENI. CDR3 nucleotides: TGTGCCAGCTCACCGGCCCGGGAGGGATCCTACGAGCAGTACTTC. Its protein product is CASSPAREGSYEQYF.

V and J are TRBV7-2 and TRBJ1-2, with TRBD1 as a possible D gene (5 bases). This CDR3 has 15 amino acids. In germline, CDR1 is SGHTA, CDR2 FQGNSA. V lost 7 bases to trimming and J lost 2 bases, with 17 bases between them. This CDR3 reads CASTQGRVGNYGYTF. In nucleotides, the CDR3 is TGTGCCAGCACCCAAGGCAGGGTAGGAAACTATGGCTACACCTTC.

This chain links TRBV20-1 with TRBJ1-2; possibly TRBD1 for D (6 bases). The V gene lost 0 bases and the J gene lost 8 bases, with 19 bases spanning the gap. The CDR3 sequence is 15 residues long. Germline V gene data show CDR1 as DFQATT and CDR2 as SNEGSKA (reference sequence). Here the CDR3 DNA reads TGCAGTGCTAGAGATAGCGGTGGGGGGGCGGGAGGCTACACCTTC. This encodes CSARDSGGGAGGYTF.

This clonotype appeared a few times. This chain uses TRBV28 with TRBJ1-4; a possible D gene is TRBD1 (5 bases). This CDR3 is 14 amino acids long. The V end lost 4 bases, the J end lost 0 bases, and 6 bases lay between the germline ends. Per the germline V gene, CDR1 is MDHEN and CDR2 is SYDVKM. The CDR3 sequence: CASSWGTTNEKLFF. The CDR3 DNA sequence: TGTGCCAGCAGTTGGGGGACAACTAATGAAAAACTGTTTTTT.

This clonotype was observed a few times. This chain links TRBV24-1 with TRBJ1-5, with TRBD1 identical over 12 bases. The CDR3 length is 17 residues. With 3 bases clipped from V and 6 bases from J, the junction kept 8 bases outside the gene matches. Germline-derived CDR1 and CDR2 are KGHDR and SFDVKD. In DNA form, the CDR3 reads TGTGCCACCAGTGATCCGAGGGGACAGGGGGCGGCTCAGCCCCAGCATTTT. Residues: CATSDPRGQGAAQPQHF.

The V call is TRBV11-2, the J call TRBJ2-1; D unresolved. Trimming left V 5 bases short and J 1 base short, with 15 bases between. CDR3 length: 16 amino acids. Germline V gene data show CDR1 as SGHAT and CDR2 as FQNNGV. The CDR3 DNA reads TGTGCCAGCAGCCCCCGAGTTCGGGTATCCTACAATGAGCAGTTCTTC. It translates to CASSPRVRVSYNEQFF.

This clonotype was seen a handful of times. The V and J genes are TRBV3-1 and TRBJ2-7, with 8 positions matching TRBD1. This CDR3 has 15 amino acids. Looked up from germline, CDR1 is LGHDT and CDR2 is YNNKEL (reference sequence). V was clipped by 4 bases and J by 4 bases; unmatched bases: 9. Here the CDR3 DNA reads TGTGCCAGCAGCCTTCGGACAGGGCGAGCGTACGAGCAGTACTTC. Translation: CASSLRTGRAYEQYF.

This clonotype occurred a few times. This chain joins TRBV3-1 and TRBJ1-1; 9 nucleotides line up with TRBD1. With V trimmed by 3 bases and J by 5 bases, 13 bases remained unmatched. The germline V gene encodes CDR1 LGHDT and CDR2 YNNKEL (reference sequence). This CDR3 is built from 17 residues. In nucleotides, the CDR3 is TGTGCCAGCAGCCAGGAGACAGGGGGTATCGTTGGGACTGAAGCTTTCTTT. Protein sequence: CASSQETGGIVGTEAFF.

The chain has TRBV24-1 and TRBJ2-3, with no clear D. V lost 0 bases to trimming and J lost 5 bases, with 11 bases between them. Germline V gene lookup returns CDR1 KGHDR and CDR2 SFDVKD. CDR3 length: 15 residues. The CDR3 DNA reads TGTGCCACCAGTGATTTGGGTCGGACCAAAGATACGCAGTATTTT. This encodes CATSDLGRTKDTQYF.

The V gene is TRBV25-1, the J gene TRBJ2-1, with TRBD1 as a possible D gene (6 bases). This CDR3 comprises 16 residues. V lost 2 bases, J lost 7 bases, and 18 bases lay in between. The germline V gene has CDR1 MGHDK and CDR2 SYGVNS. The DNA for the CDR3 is TGTGCCAGCAGTGAAGTTAGGACAGCCCTTTGGAATGAGCAGTTCTTC. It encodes CASSEVRTALWNEQFF.

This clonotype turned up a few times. The CDR3 protein is CSVPAGGSYDNEQFF. The CDR3 DNA reads as TGCAGCGTCCCCGCGGGCGGGAGTTACGACAATGAGCAGTTCTTC. The chain couples TRBV29-1 to TRBJ2-1; 7 bases map to TRBD2. The V segment lost 6 bases and the J segment 5 bases; nucleotides outside the gene matches: 13. Germline assignment: CDR1 SQVTM and CDR2 ANQGSEA. The CDR3 spans 15 residues.

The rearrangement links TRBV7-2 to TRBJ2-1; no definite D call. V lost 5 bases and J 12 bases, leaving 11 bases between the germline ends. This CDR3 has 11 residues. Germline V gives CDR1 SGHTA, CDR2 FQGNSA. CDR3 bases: TGTGCCAGCAGCGATGCGTCTGTGCAGTTCTTC. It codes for CASSDASVQFF.

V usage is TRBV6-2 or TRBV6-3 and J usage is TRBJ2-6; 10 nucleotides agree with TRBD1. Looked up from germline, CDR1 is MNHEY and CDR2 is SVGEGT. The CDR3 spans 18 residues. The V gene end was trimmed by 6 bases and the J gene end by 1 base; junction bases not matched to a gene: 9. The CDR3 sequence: CASSSRTGGNSGANVLTF. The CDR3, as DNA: TGTGCCAGCAGCTCTAGGACAGGGGGAAATTCTGGGGCCAACGTCCTGACTTTC.

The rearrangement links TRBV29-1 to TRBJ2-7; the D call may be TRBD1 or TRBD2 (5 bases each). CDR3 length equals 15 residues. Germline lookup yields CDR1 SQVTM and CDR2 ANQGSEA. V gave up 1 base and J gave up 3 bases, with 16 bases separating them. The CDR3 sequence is CSVEVVGDRSYEQYF. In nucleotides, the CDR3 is TGCAGCGTTGAAGTTGTAGGGGACCGGAGCTACGAGCAGTACTTC.

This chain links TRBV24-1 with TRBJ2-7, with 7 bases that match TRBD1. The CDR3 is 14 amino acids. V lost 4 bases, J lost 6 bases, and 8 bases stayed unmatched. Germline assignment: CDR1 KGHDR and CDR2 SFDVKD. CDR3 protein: CATSDPGGRGEQYF. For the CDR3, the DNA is TGTGCCACCAGTGACCCAGGGGGTAGAGGCGAGCAGTACTTC.

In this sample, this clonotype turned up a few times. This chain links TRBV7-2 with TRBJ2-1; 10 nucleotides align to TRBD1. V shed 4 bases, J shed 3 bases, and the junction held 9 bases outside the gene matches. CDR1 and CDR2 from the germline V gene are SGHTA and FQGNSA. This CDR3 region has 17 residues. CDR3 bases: TGTGCCAGCAGCTGGAGGTCCGGGACAGGGGACTACAATGAGCAGTTCTTC. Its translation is CASSWRSGTGDYNEQFF.